Listed below are T cell receptor beta chains from one sample, sequenced in a study of Graves' ophthalmopathy and Graves' hyperthyroidism. TCRdb fed the multiplex PCR reads into MiXCR, producing one record per CDR3 protein. The sample yields about 500,000 distinct CDR3 sequences, approximately 35% seen once. Sequencing was carried out using peripheral blood or thyroid tissue (not recorded which). The receptors stem from an adult man with Graves' hyperthyroidism. Both conserved end residues are part of each CDR3. Clone size, where shown, is once, few, many, or a class for clones that have expanded.

v_call clone_size cdr3_aa
TRBV9 many CASSVATGREQYF
TRBV24-1 . CATSDLQRDTQYF
TRBV12-5 few CASAGQGDYEQYF
TRBV2 . CASSEFWNTGELFF
TRBV5-4 many CASSSPGQGITF
TRBV9 many CASSSRASGNTIYF
TRBV7-8 many CASSSYNPYLLGETQYF
TRBV7-2 . CASSLAAGVNYGYTF
TRBV5-4 many CASSTERQGADETQYF
TRBV29-1 few CSVDSGGTGNEQFF
TRBV7-9 many CASSFAGGYEQYF
TRBV11-2 few CASSPRGAKTQYF
TRBV20-1 once CSALGTSGNSYEQYF
TRBV9 many CASSVEAGRIPNYGYTF
TRBV11-1 . CASSPTGSNTEAFF
TRBV7-8 . CASSPRQTTDTQYF
TRBV24-1 . CATSAGGSLQETQYF
TRBV3-1 . CASSQVRYSEQYF
TRBV20-1 . CSAPSTGGDYGYTF
TRBV19 . CASSMALGSEAFF
TRBV2 many CASSPHRNQPQHF
TRBV10-3 once CAIGGPSNQPQHF
TRBV29-1 . CSVPGGAHTSTDTQYF
TRBV7-3 . CASSLTWAEKLFF
TRBV7-2 many CASSLSWGANTEAFF
TRBV7-9 . CASTLQRGGRGTGELFF
TRBV7-9 many CASSLGGQGGAFF
TRBV7-6 many CASSPGDWREQYF
TRBV11-2 few CASSLDVVFEAFF
TRBV4-1 . CASSQVATNEKLFF
TRBV7-9 many CASSFAGTGYGYTF
TRBV29-1 many CSVAGRMNTEAFF
TRBV28 few CASTNHMDEKLFF
TRBV25-1 many CASSEVKSGQNGYTF
TRBV24-1 . CATSDLPAGSTDTQYF
TRBV29-1 . CSVEIGGQTAYEHF
TRBV7-2 . CASSPRGEEITDTQYF
TRBV9 many CASSVEGGNTIYF
TRBV6-6 many CASTWTANTIYF
TRBV20-1 . CSAGSESTDTQYF
TRBV7-9 many CASSLGSGRNEQYF
TRBV11-2 many CASSLGTGASPLHF
TRBV5-8 many CASSSRTGAVTGELFF
TRBV7-9 . CASSPDRGGGLGETQYF
TRBV7-6 many CASSLGTPNTGELFF
TRBV2 many CASSEVGFEKLFF